This TCR beta chain originates from a study of blood T cell repertoires in COVID-19. Study in general: Sample material is recorded as cDNA or gDNA derived from T cells, B-cell-depleted T cells, or PBMCs.

TCRdb's table, derived via immunoSEQ multiplex PCR, lists solely in-frame clones and lacks some. This repertoire shows about 190,000 clones, roughly 80% found once; its top ten account for 13%. This sequence was found in a man aged 45 to 65 who had recovered from COVID-19. Sequenced material: peripheral blood.

CDR3 coding DNA: TGTGCCAGCAACGGACCGACAGGGGGCGGTTCACCCCTCCACTTT. Translated: CASNGPTGGGSPLHF. The J gene is TRBJ1-6, the V gene TRBV2; the match to TRBD1 covers 10 bases. Trimming at V came to 7 bases and at J to 9 bases, leaving 9 bases not matched to a gene. CDR3 length: 15 amino acids. Germline V gives CDR1 SNHLY, CDR2 FYNNEI. Filled out from reference TRBV2 and TRBJ1-6, the complete variable domain reads EPEVTQTPSHQVTQMGQEVILRCVPISNHLYFYWYRQILGQKVEFLVSFYNNEISEKSEIFDDQFSVERPDGSNFTLKIRSTKLEDSAMYFCASNGPTGGGSPLHFGNGTRLTVT.